Presented here are 25 T cell receptor beta chains from one specimen sequenced in a study of T cells after yellow fever vaccination. TCRdb reprocessed the 5' RACE reads with MiXCR, giving one entry per CDR3 protein. In the table there are about 360,000 distinct CDR3 sequences, 6.2% of which are singletons. The sample consisted of PBMCs, taken 5 days after the yellow fever booster vaccination. The receptors shown here come from a man aged 25 to 40 who received the YFV17D yellow fever vaccine.

This clonotype was found a few times. The chain joins TRBV1 to TRBJ2-1; TRBD2, the table's D call, was not compared with the DNA. TRBV1 is noted as a pseudogene. CDR3 length: 17 amino acids. The CDR3 sequence: CTSSRDRTSGNGNEQFF. The CDR3 nucleotides read TGCACCAGCAGCCGGGACAGGACTAGCGGGAATGGAAATGAGCAGTTCTTC.

This clonotype has at least ten counts. The chain recombines TRBV7-2 with TRBJ2-7, with D tentatively TRBD1 (6 bases). Trimming took 2 bases from V and 4 from J, leaving 9 bases between them. Germline V lookup: CDR1 SGHTA, CDR2 FQGNSA. The CDR3 has 13 residues. The CDR3 DNA reads TGTGCCAGCAGCTTATCCAGGGGATACGAGCAGTACTTC. Translating it yields CASSLSRGYEQYF. Based on the CDR3 plus reference TRBV7-2 and TRBJ2-7, the full variable domain is GAGVSQSPSNKVTEKGKDVELRCDPISGHTALYWYRQSLGQGLEFLIYFQGNSAPDKSGLPSDRFSAERTGGSVSTLTIQRTQQEDSAVYLCASSLSRGYEQYFGPGTRLTVT.

This clonotype was seen ten or more times. The chain is built from TRBV6-2 or TRBV6-3 and TRBJ2-5; 9 nucleotides align to TRBD2. The germline gives CDR1 MNHEY, CDR2 SVGEGT. The CDR3 covers 13 residues. After removal of 6 bases from V and 4 bases from J, the junction contained 3 bases not matched to a gene. The CDR3 protein is CASSQLAGETQYF. The CDR3 DNA reads as TGTGCCAGCAGCCAACTAGCGGGAGAGACCCAGTACTTC.

The chain carries TRBV28 and TRBJ2-3; D is unclear. CDR1 is MDHEN, CDR2 SYDVKM, per germline. V lost 1 base and J 9 bases, leaving 8 bases between the germline ends. The CDR3 covers 12 residues. Here the CDR3 DNA reads TGTGCCAGCAGTTTATTGGGGATCACGCAGTATTTT. Its translation: CASSLLGITQYF.

In this sample, this clonotype turned up many times. The V call is TRBV6-2 or TRBV6-3, the J call TRBJ2-7; possible D gene TRBD2, 6 bases. The germline V and J ends were trimmed by 7 bases and 1 base, with 14 bases remaining between them. Germline CDR1 MNHEY, CDR2 SVGEGT. This CDR3 comprises 14 residues. The CDR3 region has the DNA TGTGCCAGCACTCCCCGCGGGGTGTCCTACGAGCAGTACTTC. Its protein product is CASTPRGVSYEQYF.

There are a few counts of this clonotype. The rearrangement joins TRBV20-1 to TRBJ2-1; 10 bases are shared with TRBD2. CDR3 length equals 18 residues. With 0 bases clipped from V and 2 bases from J, the junction kept 10 bases outside the gene matches. The V gene's germline CDR1 is DFQATT and CDR2 SNEGSKA (reference sequence). The CDR3 sequence is CSARDLAGGTYPYNEQFF. The CDR3 DNA reads TGCAGTGCTAGAGATTTAGCGGGAGGAACATACCCCTACAATGAGCAGTTCTTC.

The V gene is TRBV5-1, the J gene TRBJ2-1; D may be TRBD2 (6 bases). CDR1 and CDR2 (germline): SGHRS, YFSETQ. V lost 7 bases to trimming and J lost 5 bases, with 19 bases between them. The CDR3 totals 15 residues. The CDR3 loop reads CASVDFAGSNNEQFF. As DNA, the CDR3 is TGCGCCAGCGTTGACTTCGCGGGGAGTAACAATGAGCAGTTCTTC.

This clonotype was picked up many times. The chain couples TRBV18 to TRBJ2-4; the D is unclear. The CDR3 extends over 12 amino acids. V was pared by 7 bases and J by 5 bases, with 9 bases between. The germline gives CDR1 KGHSH, CDR2 LQKENI. In nucleotides, the CDR3 is TGTGCCAGCTTTTCAACGGAAAACATTCAGTACTTC. The encoded protein is CASFSTENIQYF.

This clonotype was seen at least ten times. This rearrangement joins TRBV20-1 to TRBJ2-1; D tentatively reads TRBD1 or TRBD2 (5 bases each). V was pared by 2 bases and J by 7 bases, with 18 bases between. The CDR3 extends over 15 amino acids. CDR1 and CDR2 (germline): DFQATT, SNEGSKA (reference sequence). The CDR3 loop reads CSARPSGTPRNEQFF. The CDR3 nucleotides read TGCAGTGCTAGACCCTCTGGGACCCCCCGGAATGAGCAGTTCTTC.

The V gene is TRBV2, the J gene TRBJ2-1; no definite D call. This CDR3 is 10 amino acids long. Germline V gene sequence: CDR1 SNHLY, CDR2 FYNNEI. The V end was cut by 4 bases, the J end by 14 bases, with 9 bases between. The CDR3 is CASSGLDEFF. The CDR3 DNA follows: TGTGCCAGCAGTGGGTTGGACGAGTTCTTC.

This clonotype has ten or more counts. V and J are TRBV5-1 and TRBJ2-5, with no clear D. Trimming took off 0 bases at V and 0 bases at J, with 3 bases between the two ends. Per germline, CDR1 SGHRS and CDR2 YFSETQ. The CDR3 contains 13 residues. CDR3 residues: CASSLGYQETQYF. The DNA for the CDR3 is TGCGCCAGCAGCTTGGGTTACCAAGAGACCCAGTACTTC.

This clonotype was seen a few times. The chain has TRBV19 and TRBJ2-6; TRBD1 is a possible D gene (6 bases). In germline, CDR1 is LNHDA, CDR2 SQIVND (reference sequence). V was pared by 5 bases and J by 1 base, with 9 bases between. CDR3 length: 15 amino acids. The CDR3 sequence: CASSAQGSGANVLTF. Here the CDR3 DNA reads TGTGCCAGTAGTGCGCAGGGGTCTGGGGCCAACGTCCTGACTTTC.

This clonotype has more than one count but fewer than ten. The chain joins TRBV10-3 to TRBJ2-6, with TRBD2 matching 12 bases. CDR3 size: 16 residues. V trimming: 11 bases; J trimming: 4 bases; junction bases outside the gene matches: 9. Germline V gives CDR1 ENHRY, CDR2 SYGVKD. In nucleotides, the CDR3 is TGTGCCCTACGAGGGACTAGCGGGCCCGGGGCCAACGTCCTGACTTTC. Protein sequence: CALRGTSGPGANVLTF.

This clonotype was seen at least ten times. V is TRBV9 and J is TRBJ2-5; D tentatively fits TRBD1 or TRBD2 (5 bases each). V was cut by 4 bases and J by 5 bases, with 12 bases left in between. Germline-derived CDR1 and CDR2 are SGDLS and YYNGEE. This CDR3 is built from 13 residues. CDR3 bases: TGTGCCAGCAGCCCAGGGCCGGGGGAGACCCAGTACTTC. Protein sequence: CASSPGPGETQYF.

This chain connects TRBV20-1 to TRBJ2-7, with 15 positions matching TRBD2. The germline V gene encodes CDR1 DFQATT and CDR2 SNEGSKA (reference sequence). V lost 5 bases to trimming and J lost 5 bases; unmatched junction nucleotides: 10. The CDR3 runs 16 residues. The chain's CDR3 is CSAGGGTSGRYNEQYF. DNA for the CDR3: TGCAGTGCTGGCGGGGGGACTAGCGGGAGGTATAACGAGCAGTACTTC.

This clonotype was seen ten or more times. The rearrangement uses TRBV10-2 and TRBJ2-7, with D maybe TRBD2 (5 bases). Germline CDR1 reads WSHSY; CDR2 reads SAAADI. V was pared by 4 bases and J by 5 bases, with 18 bases between. The CDR3 runs to 15 residues. The chain's CDR3 is CASSGSVASPNEQYF. DNA for the CDR3: TGCGCCAGCAGTGGTTCGGTAGCGTCTCCTAACGAGCAGTACTTC.

This clonotype showed up many times. This chain uses TRBV20-1 with TRBJ2-3, with D perhaps matching TRBD1 or TRBD2 (5 bases each). The CDR3 contains 16 residues. Trimming removed 1 base from V and 2 bases from J, with 16 bases in between. Germline CDR1 DFQATT, CDR2 SNEGSKA (reference sequence). The CDR3 sequence: CSARGGTNSYTDTQYF. Here the CDR3 DNA reads TGCAGTGCTAGAGGGGGGACCAACTCATACACAGATACGCAGTATTTT.

This clonotype was seen many times. The rearrangement links TRBV6-2 or TRBV6-3 to TRBJ2-1; 12 bases fit TRBD1. Germline V gene lookup returns CDR1 MNHEY and CDR2 SVGEGT. V was pared by 7 bases and J by 7 bases, with 8 bases of the junction left unmatched. The CDR3 totals 15 residues. The CDR3 protein is CASTRGTGGLNEQFF. CDR3 nucleotides: TGTGCCAGCACCCGGGGGACAGGGGGCTTGAATGAGCAGTTCTTC.

This clonotype was seen a handful of times. The chain joins TRBV4-3 to TRBJ2-3, with a weak D call TRBD1 (5 bases). V dropped 0 bases and J dropped 2 bases, with 15 bases sitting between them. The CDR3 extends over 17 amino acids. The germline V gene encodes CDR1 LGHNA and CDR2 YSLEER. The CDR3 DNA reads TGCGCCAGCAGCCAAGATCCCGGACACCCGTTCACAGATACGCAGTATTTT. It codes for CASSQDPGHPFTDTQYF.

The genes are TRBV28 and TRBJ1-2; 7 positions agree with TRBD1. There are 16 residues in the CDR3. After removal of 6 bases from V and 0 bases from J, the junction contained 10 bases not matched to a gene. Germline V lookup: CDR1 MDHEN, CDR2 SYDVKM. CDR3 in DNA: TGTGCCAGCAGCCCAGGGGGGATTGCGCCTAACTATGGCTACACCTTC. It codes for CASSPGGIAPNYGYTF.

The chain links TRBV7-6 to TRBJ2-2; D is possibly TRBD1 or TRBD2 (5 bases each). The V end was cut by 6 bases, the J end by 2 bases, with 16 bases between. The CDR3 has 16 amino acids. Germline lookup yields CDR1 SGHVS and CDR2 FNYEAQ. This CDR3 reads CASSSQPGANTGELFF. The CDR3 coding sequence is TGTGCCAGCAGTTCTCAACCCGGGGCAAACACCGGGGAGCTGTTTTTT.

The V and J genes are TRBV7-2 and TRBJ2-7; 9 nucleotides match TRBD1. Trimming cost V 3 bases and J 2 bases; bases outside gene matches: 8. Germline CDR1 SGHTA, CDR2 FQGNSA. The length of the CDR3 is 16 residues. The CDR3: CASSLTGTGNPYEQYF. The CDR3, as DNA: TGTGCCAGCAGCTTGACCGGGACAGGGAATCCCTACGAGCAGTACTTC. The whole variable domain, filled in from reference TRBV7-2 and TRBJ2-7, reads GAGVSQSPSNKVTEKGKDVELRCDPISGHTALYWYRQSLGQGLEFLIYFQGNSAPDKSGLPSDRFSAERTGGSVSTLTIQRTQQEDSAVYLCASSLTGTGNPYEQYFGPGTRLTVT.

This clonotype was seen more than once but under ten times. The chain recombines TRBV20-1 with TRBJ1-3; maybe TRBD1 (5 bases). Germline V gene lookup returns CDR1 DFQATT and CDR2 SNEGSKA (reference sequence). The V gene lost 3 bases and the J gene lost 2 bases, with 8 bases spanning the gap. The CDR3 sequence is 13 residues long. The CDR3 coding sequence is TGCAGTGCTAGTAAGGGGACTGGAAACACCATATATTTT. Translating gives CSASKGTGNTIYF.

The CDR3 sequence is CASSFRPTGNADTQYF. CDR3 DNA: TGCGCCAGCAGCTTCAGACCGACAGGCAACGCAGATACGCAGTATTTT. V and J are TRBV5-1 and TRBJ2-3; maybe TRBD1 (6 bases). This CDR3 spans 16 amino acids. The germline V gene has CDR1 SGHRS and CDR2 YFSETQ. V was pared by 2 bases and J by 4 bases, with 17 bases between. The complete variable domain, with remaining parts taken from reference TRBV5-1 and TRBJ2-3, reads KAGVTQTPRYLIKTRGQQVTLSCSPISGHRSVSWYQQTPGQGLQFLFEYFSETQRNKGNFPGRFSGRQFSNSRSEMNVSTLELGDSALYLCASSFRPTGNADTQYFGPGTRLTVL.

In this sample, this clonotype turned up a few times. This chain links TRBV14 with TRBJ1-4; the D is unclear. This CDR3 spans 12 amino acids. V dropped 0 bases and J dropped 8 bases, with 4 bases sitting between them. Germline V gene sequence: CDR1 SGHDN, CDR2 FVKESK. The DNA for the CDR3 is TGTGCCAGCAGCCAAGAAAGGGAAAAACTGTTTTTT. This translates into CASSQEREKLFF.